The entry below gives a single TCR beta chain sequence along with its context. V lost 4 bases and J lost 0, with 10 bases in between. This CDR3 has 15 amino acids. Germline CDR1 reads SGHTA; CDR2 reads FQGNSA. These data originate in a study of CD8+ T cells in alopecia areata. Indicated treatment: oral pan-JAK inhibitor, 5-10 mg twice daily. After isolation, RNA underwent reverse transcription to generate cDNA as the sequencing template. TCRdb's table, derived via immunoSEQ multiplex PCR, lists solely in-frame clones and lacks some. The sample has 200,000 or so clones, around two fifths seen once; the top ten hold around 0.48%.

V gene TRBV7-2 combines with J gene TRBJ2-4, with no clear D. Sample: CD4+ T cells sorted from blood, taken between weeks 30 and 35, from a patient treated with tofacitinib. This receptor was identified in a human donor with alopecia areata. In DNA form, the CDR3 reads TGTGCCAGCAGCTCAGTTAGACAAGCCAAAAACATTCAGTACTTC. It encodes CASSSVRQAKNIQYF.